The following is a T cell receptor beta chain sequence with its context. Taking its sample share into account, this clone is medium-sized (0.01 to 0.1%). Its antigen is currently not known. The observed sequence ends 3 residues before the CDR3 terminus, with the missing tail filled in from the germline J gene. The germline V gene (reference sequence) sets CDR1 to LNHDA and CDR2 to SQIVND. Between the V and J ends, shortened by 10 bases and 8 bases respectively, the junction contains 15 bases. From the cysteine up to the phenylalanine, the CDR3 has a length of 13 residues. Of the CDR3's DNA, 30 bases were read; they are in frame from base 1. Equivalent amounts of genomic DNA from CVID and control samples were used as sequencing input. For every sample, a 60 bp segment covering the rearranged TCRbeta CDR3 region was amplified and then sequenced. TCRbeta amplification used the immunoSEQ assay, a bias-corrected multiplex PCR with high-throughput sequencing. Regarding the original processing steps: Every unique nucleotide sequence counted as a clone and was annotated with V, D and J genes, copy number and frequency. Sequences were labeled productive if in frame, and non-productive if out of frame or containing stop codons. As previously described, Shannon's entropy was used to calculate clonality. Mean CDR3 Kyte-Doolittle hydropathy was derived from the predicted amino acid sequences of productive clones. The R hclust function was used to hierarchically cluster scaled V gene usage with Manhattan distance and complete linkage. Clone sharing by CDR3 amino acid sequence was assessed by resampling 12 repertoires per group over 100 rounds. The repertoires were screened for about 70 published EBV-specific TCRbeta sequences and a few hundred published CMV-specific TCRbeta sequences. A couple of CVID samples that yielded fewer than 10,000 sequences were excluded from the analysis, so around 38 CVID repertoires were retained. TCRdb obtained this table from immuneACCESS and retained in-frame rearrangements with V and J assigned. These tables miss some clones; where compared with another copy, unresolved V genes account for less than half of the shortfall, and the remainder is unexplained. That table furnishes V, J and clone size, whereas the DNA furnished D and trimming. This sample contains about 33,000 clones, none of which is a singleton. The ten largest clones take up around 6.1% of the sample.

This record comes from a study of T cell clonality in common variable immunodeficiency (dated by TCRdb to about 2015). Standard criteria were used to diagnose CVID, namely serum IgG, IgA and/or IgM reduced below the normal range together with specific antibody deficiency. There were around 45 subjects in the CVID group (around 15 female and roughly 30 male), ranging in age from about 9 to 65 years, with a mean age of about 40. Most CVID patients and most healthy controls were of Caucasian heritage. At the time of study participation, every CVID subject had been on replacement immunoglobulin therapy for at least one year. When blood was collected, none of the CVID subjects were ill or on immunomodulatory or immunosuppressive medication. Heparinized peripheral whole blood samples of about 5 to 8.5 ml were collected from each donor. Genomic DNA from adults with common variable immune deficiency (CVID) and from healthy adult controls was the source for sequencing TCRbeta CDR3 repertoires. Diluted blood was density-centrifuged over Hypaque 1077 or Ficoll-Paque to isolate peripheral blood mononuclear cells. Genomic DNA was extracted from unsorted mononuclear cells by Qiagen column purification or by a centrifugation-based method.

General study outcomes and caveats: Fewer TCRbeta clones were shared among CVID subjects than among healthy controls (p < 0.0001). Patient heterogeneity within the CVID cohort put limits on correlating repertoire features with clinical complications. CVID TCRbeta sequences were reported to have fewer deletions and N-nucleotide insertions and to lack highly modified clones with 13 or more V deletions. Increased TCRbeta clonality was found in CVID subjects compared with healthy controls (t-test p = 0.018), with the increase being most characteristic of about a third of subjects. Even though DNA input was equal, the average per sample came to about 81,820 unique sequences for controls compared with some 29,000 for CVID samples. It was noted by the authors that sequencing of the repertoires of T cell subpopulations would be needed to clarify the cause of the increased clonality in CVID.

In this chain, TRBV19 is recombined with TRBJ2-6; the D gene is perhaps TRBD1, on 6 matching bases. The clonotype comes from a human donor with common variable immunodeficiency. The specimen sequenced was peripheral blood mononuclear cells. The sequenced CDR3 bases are TGTGCCACAAACGCCGGGACAACCAACGTC. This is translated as CATNAGTTNV. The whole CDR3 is CATNAGTTNVLTF.